The 4 T cell receptor beta chains below were found in one sample sequenced in a study of blood T cell repertoires in COVID-19. Produced via immunoSEQ multiplex PCR; TCRdb's table is partial and in-frame only. This sample carries almost 200,000 clones, 86% of them seen once, and the ten largest clones take roughly 0.78%. Input material: peripheral blood. Every receptor here comes from a woman between 65 and 79 years old with acute or convalescent COVID-19.

This chain uses TRBV2 with TRBJ2-1; D remains unclear. Germline V gene sequence: CDR1 SNHLY, CDR2 FYNNEI. The ends were cut back, 6 bases at V and 4 bases at J, with 4 bases in the middle. This CDR3 is 11 amino acids long. The CDR3 DNA sequence: TGTGCCAGCAGCTATTACAATGAGCAGTTCTTC. It translates to CASSYYNEQFF.

Concerning this clone: In the same sample, other DNA sequences code for this CDR3. This sequence joins TRBV7-2 and TRBJ2-1; 9 bases line up with TRBD2. Germline CDR1 and CDR2: SGHTA and FQGNSA. V shed 1 base and J 7 bases; nucleotides not matched to a gene: 5. The CDR3 spans 15 residues. The CDR3 protein is CASSLGGLAGNEQFF. As DNA, the CDR3 is TGTGCCAGCAGCTTAGGTGGCCTAGCGGGGAATGAGCAGTTCTTC.

For this clone: One junction end does not reproduce the germline sequence, and a read error may be involved. CDR3 nucleotides: TGCGCCAGCAGCTTTTCGGGTCTCAGCGGGGGGAGGCGAAGTATCTTC. Protein sequence: CASSFSGLSGGRRSIF. The V call is TRBV5-1, the J call TRBJ2-1, with 9 positions matching TRBD2. This CDR3 is 16 amino acids long. Germline CDR1 reads SGHRS; CDR2 reads YFSETQ.

The V call is TRBV3-1 (or the pseudogene TRBV3-2), the J call TRBJ2-1, with 11 bases fitting TRBD2. V dropped 3 bases and J dropped 5; count of bases not matched to a gene: 6. The length of the CDR3 is 16 residues. Germline loops: CDR1 LGHDT, CDR2 YNNKEL (reference sequence). CDR3 protein: CASSQVAGGHHNEQFF. DNA for the CDR3: TGTGCCAGCAGCCAGGTAGCGGGGGGGCATCACAATGAGCAGTTCTTC.